The 2 T cell receptor beta chains below all came from one sample that was sequenced in a study of radiotherapy plus CTLA-4 blockade in lung cancer. The table came from immunoSEQ multiplex PCR; TCRdb's copy has only in-frame clones and leaves some out. The sample includes approximately 60,000 clones, around 77% of them seen just once. The input for sequencing was peripheral blood, taken from a patient treated with radiotherapy plus ipilimumab. These receptors were taken from a human donor with non-small cell lung cancer who had a complete response to radiotherapy plus ipilimumab.

This clone was counted once. The gene calls are TRBV5-1 and TRBJ2-3, with 7 bases identical to TRBD2. In germline, CDR1 is SGHRS, CDR2 YFSETQ. Losses at the gene ends were 6 bases for V and 5 bases for J; bases not matched to a gene: 9. The CDR3 consists of 14 residues. CDR3 loop: CASTPAGAGDTQYF. The CDR3 coding sequence is TGCGCCAGCACTCCGGCGGGAGCTGGAGATACGCAGTATTTT.

The gene calls are TRBV5-5 and TRBJ1-2, with D hard to call. The V and J ends lost 0 bases and 6 bases respectively, with 9 bases between them. The CDR3 sequence is 13 residues long. Germline-derived CDR1 and CDR2 are SGHKS and YYEKEE (reference sequence). The CDR3 spells CASSLVGGNGYTF. CDR3 coding DNA: TGTGCCAGCAGCTTGGTGGGAGGGAATGGCTACACCTTC. The full variable domain, completed using reference TRBV5-5 and TRBJ1-2, is DAGVTQSPTHLIKTRGQQVTLRCSPISGHKSVSWYQQVLGQGPQFIFQYYEKEERGRGNFPDRFSARQFPNYSSELNVNALLLGDSALYLCASSLVGGNGYTFGSGTRLTVV.